The clone carrying this T cell receptor (beta chain) was picked up one time. The participants were between about 18 and 100 years old and came from about two dozen US areas. CDR3 length: 15 residues. Germline-derived CDR1 and CDR2 are SGHAT and FQNNGV. The V end was cut by 5 bases, the J end by 5 bases, with 18 bases between. The record originates from a study of blood T cell repertoires in COVID-19. Turning to the study itself: In Cohort 3, a recovered donor had either two negative PCRs, clearance, or symptom resolution. T cells, B-cell-depleted T cells, or PBMCs provided the cDNA or gDNA that served as material.

Original methodology: Amplification with reference gene primers provided the estimates of nucleated cell counts. The table came from immunoSEQ multiplex PCR; TCRdb's copy has only in-frame clones and leaves some out. V and J calls plus clone size are reproduced from that table; the DNA served to infer D and trimming. The sample yields some 300,000 clones, approximately 90% seen once. Sequenced material: PBMCs or T cells enriched from blood (not recorded which). This TCR derives from an older woman in a cohort exposed to, infected with or recovered from COVID-19 (not recorded which). The chain recombines TRBV11-2 with TRBJ1-1; TRBD1 is a possible D gene (6 bases). CDR3 bases: TGTGCCAGCAGCGGAAAACAGGGAATTGGGACTGAAGCTTTCTTT. Amino acid sequence: CASSGKQGIGTEAFF.